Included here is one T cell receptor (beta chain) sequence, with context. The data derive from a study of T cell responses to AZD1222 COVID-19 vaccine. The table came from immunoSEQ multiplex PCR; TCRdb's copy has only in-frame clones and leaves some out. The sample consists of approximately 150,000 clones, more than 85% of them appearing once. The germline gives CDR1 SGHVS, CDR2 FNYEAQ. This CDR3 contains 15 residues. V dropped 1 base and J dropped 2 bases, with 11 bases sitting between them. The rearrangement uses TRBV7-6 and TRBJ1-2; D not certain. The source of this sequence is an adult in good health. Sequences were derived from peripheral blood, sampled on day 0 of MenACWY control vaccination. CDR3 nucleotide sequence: TGTGCCAGCAGCTTAGGAGCGCGGCAGAACTATGGCTACACCTTC. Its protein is CASSLGARQNYGYTF.